The clone carrying this T cell receptor beta chain was picked up a small number of times. Its antigen is undetermined. This entry belongs to a study of identical twins. Each donor (without exception) was a healthy Caucasian. Study findings and constraints: Conclusions leaned on cross-sectional statistical analysis and did not track the same donors over time.

V lost 5 bases and J lost 5, with 16 bases in between. This CDR3 is built from 13 residues. Germline CDR1 DFQATT, CDR2 SNEGSKA (reference sequence). Unique molecular identifiers were present on the cDNA, and a universal primer site came from template switching. TCRdb independently ran MiXCR on the 5' RACE reads; one entry per CDR3 protein. The sample carries roughly 250,000 distinct CDR3 sequences, 11% to 15% recorded once. The sequencing input was memory (CD45RO+) T cells sorted from blood. The receptor was derived from a woman in her late teens or twenties in good health. This sequence joins TRBV20-1 and TRBJ2-7, with a weak D call TRBD2 (5 bases). CDR3 in amino acids: CSASIGISNEQYF. The CDR3 DNA follows: TGCAGTGCTTCTATCGGGATATCCAACGAGCAGTACTTC.